A single T cell receptor (beta chain) is shown here with its context. CDR3 length: 12 amino acids. Germline V lookup: CDR1 WSHSY, CDR2 SAAADI. V gave up 5 bases and J gave up 4 bases, with 7 bases separating them. Sequencing was performed with immunoSEQ multiplex PCR; in TCRdb, only in-frame clones are kept and a portion is missing. The table records about 50,000 clones, over 85% of them present only once. The sample originates from a study of T cell changes during pregnancy in multiple sclerosis. The clonotype originates from a female donor with multiple sclerosis, enrolled in a pregnancy study. This chain links TRBV10-2 with TRBJ2-3; D call uncertain. The sample here was CD4+ T cells from peripheral blood mononuclear cells, taken before pregnancy. CDR3 nucleotide sequence: TGCGCCAGCAGTTCCCTAGCAGATACGCAGTATTTT. Its translation is CASSSLADTQYF.